What follows are 10 T cell receptor beta chains derived from one specimen sequenced in a study of blood T cell repertoires in COVID-19. TCRdb's copy holds only in-frame clones and misses some; the assay was immunoSEQ multiplex PCR. The repertoire holds approximately 40,000 clones, nearly 90% seen once, with roughly 4.7% in the top ten. The sequencing input was peripheral blood. The receptors stem from a man aged 60 to 69 with COVID-19, enrolled during active disease.

The chain has TRBV6-5 and TRBJ1-2, with D possibly being TRBD1 (6 bases). Per the germline V gene, CDR1 is MNHEY and CDR2 is SVGAGI. The V end was cut by 0 bases, the J end by 4 bases, with 6 bases between. There are 13 residues in the CDR3. The CDR3 DNA reads TGTGCCAGCAGTTACTCAGGGGGCTATGGCTACACCTTC. Protein product: CASSYSGGYGYTF.

The V gene is TRBV2, the J gene TRBJ1-3; TRBD1 matches at 8 bases. The CDR3 extends over 15 amino acids. The junction had 9 bases not matched to a gene; V was cut back by 11 bases and J by 0 bases. Germline V gives CDR1 SNHLY, CDR2 FYNNEI. CDR3 in DNA: TGTGCCGGACAGGGTCCAGCCGCCTCTGGAAACACCATATATTTT. Its translation is CAGQGPAASGNTIYF.

The V call is TRBV28, the J call TRBJ1-4, with 10 bases that match TRBD1. Germline lookup yields CDR1 MDHEN and CDR2 SYDVKM. The CDR3 covers 16 residues. Unmatched junction bases numbered 6, after V lost 3 bases and J lost 5 bases. The CDR3, as DNA: TGTGCCAGCAGTTTCCCCGGGACAGGGGAGAATGAAAAACTGTTTTTT. It specifies CASSFPGTGENEKLFF.

This clone showed up just once. V and J are TRBV5-1 and TRBJ2-7; TRBD1 matches at 10 bases. CDR1 and CDR2 from the germline V gene are SGHRS and YFSETQ. The CDR3 totals 17 residues. The V gene end was trimmed by 2 bases and the J gene end by 2 bases; junction bases not matched to a gene: 10. The CDR3 sequence is CASSLGQGESPTYEQYF. The CDR3 DNA reads TGCGCCAGCAGCTTAGGACAGGGGGAATCGCCCACCTACGAGCAGTACTTC.

This chain joins TRBV6-5 and TRBJ1-4, with D possibly TRBD1 on 5 matching bases. CDR1 is MNHEY, CDR2 SVGAGI, per germline. The CDR3 runs to 15 residues. V dropped 0 bases and J dropped 6 bases, with 11 bases sitting between them. CDR3 sequence (DNA): TGTGCCAGCAGTTACTCGGGGACGGGGGATGAAAAACTGTTTTTT. This translates into CASSYSGTGDEKLFF.

V usage is TRBV7-2 and J usage is TRBJ1-6; D gene ambiguous. Germline-derived CDR1 and CDR2 are SGHTA and FQGNSA. This CDR3 spans 17 amino acids. V lost 2 bases, J lost 8 bases, and 19 bases lay in between. The CDR3 nucleotides read TGTGCCAGCAGCTTATGGCCCCGACGGGGAGGGCATTCACCCCTCCACTTT. Its protein is CASSLWPRRGGHSPLHF. Full variable domain (outside the CDR3, taken from reference TRBV7-2 and TRBJ1-6): GAGVSQSPSNKVTEKGKDVELRCDPISGHTALYWYRQSLGQGLEFLIYFQGNSAPDKSGLPSDRFSAERTGGSVSTLTIQRTQQEDSAVYLCASSLWPRRGGHSPLHFGNGTRLTVT.

The rearrangement joins TRBV23-1 to TRBJ2-7; TRBD1 might be the D (6 bases). TRBV23-1 is flagged as an ORF with uncertain function. This CDR3 comprises 15 residues. V lost 6 bases, J lost 3 bases, and 18 bases lay in between. CDR3 residues: CASSQHTGPCYEQYF. Here the CDR3 DNA reads TGCGCCAGCAGCCAACATACAGGGCCATGCTACGAGCAGTACTTC.

This rearrangement joins TRBV20-1 to TRBJ1-5; unclear D gene. The ends were cut back, 3 bases at V and 9 bases at J, with 18 bases in the middle. In germline, CDR1 is DFQATT, CDR2 SNEGSKA (reference sequence). The CDR3 is 14 residues long. The CDR3 sequence: CSASYGSAAGPQHF. For the CDR3, the DNA is TGCAGTGCTAGTTACGGGTCAGCGGCGGGGCCCCAGCATTTT.

J is TRBJ1-3 and V is TRBV7-9; TRBD1 matches 9 bases. The germline V gene encodes CDR1 SEHNR and CDR2 FQNEAQ (reference sequence). The CDR3 length is 15 residues. J was trimmed by 4 bases and V by 5 bases; bases with no gene match: 6. In nucleotides, the CDR3 is TGTGCCAGCAGCCAAAACGGGACAGGGGGAAACACCATATATTTT. It translates to CASSQNGTGGNTIYF.

The chain links TRBV18 to TRBJ1-1; no reliable D call. The CDR3 loop spans 14 amino acids. CDR1 KGHSH and CDR2 LQKENI come from the germline V gene. Trimming stripped 6 bases from V and 1 base from J, with 12 bases between. The CDR3 reads CASSLDTRNTEAFF. CDR3 bases: TGTGCCAGCTCCCTCGACACCCGGAACACTGAAGCTTTCTTT.